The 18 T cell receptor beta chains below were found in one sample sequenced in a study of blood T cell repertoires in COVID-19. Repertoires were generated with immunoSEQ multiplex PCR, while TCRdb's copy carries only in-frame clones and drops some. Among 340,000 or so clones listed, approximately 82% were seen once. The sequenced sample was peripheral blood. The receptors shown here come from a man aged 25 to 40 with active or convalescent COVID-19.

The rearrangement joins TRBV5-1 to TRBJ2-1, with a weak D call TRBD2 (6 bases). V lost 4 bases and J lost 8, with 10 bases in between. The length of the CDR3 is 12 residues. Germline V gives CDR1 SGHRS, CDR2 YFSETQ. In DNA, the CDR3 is TGCGCCAGCAGCCCGGGAGTGGATGAGCAGTTCTTC. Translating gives CASSPGVDEQFF.

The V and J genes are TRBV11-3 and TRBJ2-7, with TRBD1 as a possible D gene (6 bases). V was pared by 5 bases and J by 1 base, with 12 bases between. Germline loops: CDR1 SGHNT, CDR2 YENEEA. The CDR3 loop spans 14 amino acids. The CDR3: CASSLGAGSYEQYF. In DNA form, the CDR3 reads TGTGCCAGCAGCCTGGGGGCAGGTTCCTACGAGCAGTACTTC.

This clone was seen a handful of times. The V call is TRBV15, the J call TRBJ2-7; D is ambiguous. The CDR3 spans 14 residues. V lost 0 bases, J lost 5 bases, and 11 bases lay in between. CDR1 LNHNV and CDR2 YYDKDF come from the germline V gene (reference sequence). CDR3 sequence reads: CATSREAGSNEQYF. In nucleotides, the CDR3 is TGTGCCACCAGCAGAGAGGCAGGTTCGAACGAGCAGTACTTC.

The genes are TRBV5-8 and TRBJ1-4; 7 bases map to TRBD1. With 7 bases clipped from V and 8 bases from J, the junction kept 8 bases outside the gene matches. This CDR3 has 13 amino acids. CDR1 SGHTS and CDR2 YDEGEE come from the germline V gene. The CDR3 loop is CASHFRGHEKLFF. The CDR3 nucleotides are TGTGCCAGCCATTTTAGGGGGCACGAAAAACTGTTTTTT.

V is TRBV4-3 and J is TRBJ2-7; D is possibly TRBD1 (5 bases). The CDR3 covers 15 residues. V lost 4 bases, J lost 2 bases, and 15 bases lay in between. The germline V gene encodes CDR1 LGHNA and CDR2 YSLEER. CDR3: CASSRGRGQPYEQYF. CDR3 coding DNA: TGCGCCAGCAGCCGTGGACGCGGACAACCCTACGAGCAGTACTTC.

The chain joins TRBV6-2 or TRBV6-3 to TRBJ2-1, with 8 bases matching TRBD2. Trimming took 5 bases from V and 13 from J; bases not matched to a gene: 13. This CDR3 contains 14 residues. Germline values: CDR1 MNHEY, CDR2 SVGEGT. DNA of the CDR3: TGTGCCAGCAGTCCCATCCTAGCGGGTGGATTACAGTTCTTC. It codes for CASSPILAGGLQFF.

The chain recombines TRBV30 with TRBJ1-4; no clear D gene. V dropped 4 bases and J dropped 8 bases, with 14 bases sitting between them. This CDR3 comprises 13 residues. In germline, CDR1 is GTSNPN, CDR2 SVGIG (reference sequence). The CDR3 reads CAWTSGIREKLFF. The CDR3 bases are TGTGCCTGGACGTCGGGAATACGGGAAAAACTGTTTTTT.

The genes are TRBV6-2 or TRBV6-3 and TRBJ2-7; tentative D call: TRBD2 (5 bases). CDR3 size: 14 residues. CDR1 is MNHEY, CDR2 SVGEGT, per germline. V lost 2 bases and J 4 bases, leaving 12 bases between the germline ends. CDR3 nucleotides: TGTGCCAGCAGTTACGTGGGAGTGGAGTACGAGCAGTACTTC. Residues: CASSYVGVEYEQYF.

The CDR3 coding sequence is TGTGCCATCAGCAACAGGGTCGTGGGCACAGATACGCAGTATTTT. Its translation: CAISNRVVGTDTQYF. The rearrangement links TRBV10-3 to TRBJ2-3; the D gene is possibly TRBD1 (6 bases). The CDR3 contains 15 residues. Trimming removed 6 bases from V and 1 base from J, with 14 bases in between. The germline gives CDR1 ENHRY, CDR2 SYGVKD.

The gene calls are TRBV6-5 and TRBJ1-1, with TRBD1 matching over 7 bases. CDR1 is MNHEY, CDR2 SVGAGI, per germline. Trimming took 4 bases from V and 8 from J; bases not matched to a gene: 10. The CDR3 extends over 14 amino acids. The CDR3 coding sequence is TGTGCCAGCAGTTCCGGGACAGCCGGGACCGAAGCTTTCTTT. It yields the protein CASSSGTAGTEAFF.

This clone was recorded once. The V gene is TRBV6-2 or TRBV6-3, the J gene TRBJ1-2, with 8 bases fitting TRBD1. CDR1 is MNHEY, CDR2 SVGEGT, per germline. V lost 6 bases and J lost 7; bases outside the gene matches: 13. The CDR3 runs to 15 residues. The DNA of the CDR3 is TGTGCCAGCAGCCGGGACAGGAGCCTTGGGGGTGGCTACACCTTC. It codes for CASSRDRSLGGGYTF.

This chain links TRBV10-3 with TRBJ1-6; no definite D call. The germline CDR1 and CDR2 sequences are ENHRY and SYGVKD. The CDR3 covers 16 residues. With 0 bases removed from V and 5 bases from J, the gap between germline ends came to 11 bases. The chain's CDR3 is CAISESEGGNNSPLHF. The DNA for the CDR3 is TGTGCCATCAGTGAGTCCGAGGGAGGCAATAATTCACCCCTCCACTTT.

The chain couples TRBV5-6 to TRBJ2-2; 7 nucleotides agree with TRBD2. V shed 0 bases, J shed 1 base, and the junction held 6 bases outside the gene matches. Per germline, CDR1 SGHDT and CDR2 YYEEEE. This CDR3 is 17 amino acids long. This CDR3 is CASSLERLALNTGELFF. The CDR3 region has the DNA TGTGCCAGCAGCTTGGAGCGACTAGCCCTGAACACCGGGGAGCTGTTTTTT.

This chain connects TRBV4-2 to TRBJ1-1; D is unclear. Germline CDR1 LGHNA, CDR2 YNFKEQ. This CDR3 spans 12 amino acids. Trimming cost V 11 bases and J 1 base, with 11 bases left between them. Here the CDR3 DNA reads TGTGCCGTACAGAGTCGGAACACTGAAGCTTTCTTT. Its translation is CAVQSRNTEAFF.

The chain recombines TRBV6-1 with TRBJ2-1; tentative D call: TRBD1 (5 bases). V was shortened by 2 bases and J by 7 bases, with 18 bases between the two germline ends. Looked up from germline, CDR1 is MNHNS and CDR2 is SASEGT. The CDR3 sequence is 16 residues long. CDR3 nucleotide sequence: TGTGCCAGCAGTGAAAGAATCAGGGTAGCAGCTAATGAGCAGTTCTTC. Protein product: CASSERIRVAANEQFF.

The CDR3 protein is CASSLEGWETQYF. In DNA form, the CDR3 reads TGTGCCAGCAGCTTAGAGGGGTGGGAGACCCAGTACTTC. The rearrangement links TRBV7-9 to TRBJ2-5, with TRBD1 as a possible D gene (5 bases). V was trimmed by 1 base and J by 5 bases, leaving 8 bases between them. Germline V lookup: CDR1 SEHNR, CDR2 FQNEAQ (reference sequence). The CDR3 extends over 13 amino acids. Variable domain in full (rest from reference TRBV7-9 and TRBJ2-5): DTGVSQNPRHKITKRGQNVTFRCDPISEHNRLYWYRQTLGQGPEFLTYFQNEAQLEKSRLLSDRFSAERPKGSFSTLEIQRTEQGDSAMYLCASSLEGWETQYFGPGTRLLVL.

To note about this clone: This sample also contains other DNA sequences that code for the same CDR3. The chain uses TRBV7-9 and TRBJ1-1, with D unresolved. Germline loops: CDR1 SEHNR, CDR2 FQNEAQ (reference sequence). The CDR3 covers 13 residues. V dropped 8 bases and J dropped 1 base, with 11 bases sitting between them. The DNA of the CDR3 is TGTGCCAGCCGACGGTCGGGGAACACTGAAGCTTTCTTT. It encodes CASRRSGNTEAFF.

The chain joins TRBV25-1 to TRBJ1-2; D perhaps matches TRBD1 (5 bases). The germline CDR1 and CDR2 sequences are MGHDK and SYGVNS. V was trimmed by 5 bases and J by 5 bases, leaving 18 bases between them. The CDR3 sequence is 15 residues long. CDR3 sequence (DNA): TGTGCCAGCAGTAATGAGGAGGGGCGTATGTATGGCTACACCTTC. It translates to CASSNEEGRMYGYTF.